This is a list of T cell receptor beta chains from one sample in a study of liver allograft versus peripheral blood T cells. MiXCR, run by TCRdb on the reads, gives a single entry per CDR3 protein. The data show some 3,800 distinct CDR3 sequences, with 14% to 15% seen just once and around 10% held by the top ten. The origin of the receptors is a human patient who had a liver transplant. Some T cells could come from the graft donor. Both conserved end residues are part of each CDR3. A D gene is named only where the DNA matches it firmly. Clone size is shown for a subset of rows, as once, few, many or a class of expanded clone.

j_gene,abundance,v_gene,d_gene,CDR3nt,CDR3aa
TRBJ2-7,medium-sized,TRBV29-1,-,TGCAGCGTTTATCAGGGGGGCTCCTACGAGCAGTACTTC,CSVYQGGSYEQYF
TRBJ1-6,medium-sized,TRBV28,-,TGTGCCAGCAGTTCTGTACAGTATTCACCCCTCCACTTT,CASSSVQYSPLHF
TRBJ1-1,many,TRBV27,TRBD1,TGTGCCAGCAGGACAGGGGGGACTGAAGCTTTCTTT,CASRTGGTEAFF
TRBJ1-5,-,TRBV6-2/TRBV6-3,-,TGTGCCAGCAAAGTGCGGGCGGGCTTCAATCAGCCCCAGCATTTT,CASKVRAGFNQPQHF
TRBJ2-3,medium-sized,TRBV6-1,TRBD1,TGTGCCAGCAGTGAATGGTCCCAGGGGGCGAGGGATACGCAGTATTTT,CASSEWSQGARDTQYF
TRBJ2-2,-,TRBV15,TRBD1,TGTGCCACCAGTCTCGGACAGGGGGTGGACACCGGGGAGCTGTTTTTT,CATSLGQGVDTGELFF
TRBJ2-2,medium-sized,TRBV12-3/TRBV12-4,TRBD2,TGTGCCAGCAGTCCGGGACTAGCGGAAGCCCAGCTGTTTTTT,CASSPGLAEAQLFF
TRBJ1-5,medium-sized,TRBV6-1,-,TGTGCCAGCAGTGAGCATGAACAGCCCCAGCATTTT,CASSEHEQPQHF
TRBJ2-7,medium-sized,TRBV19,TRBD1,TGTGCCAGTAGTATAGTGGCGACAGGGAACTACGAGCAGTACTTC,CASSIVATGNYEQYF
TRBJ2-7,medium-sized,TRBV28,-,TGTGCCAGCAGTCTTAGCGACCTCTCCTACGAGCAGTACTTC,CASSLSDLSYEQYF
TRBJ2-3,few,TRBV2,TRBD2,TGTGCCAGCAGTGACCCCCCGCTAGCGGGGAACACAGATACGCAGTATTTT,CASSDPPLAGNTDTQYF
TRBJ2-7,medium-sized,TRBV28,TRBD1,TGTGCCAGCAGTTTTGCGGGACAGGGTTCCTACGAGCAGTACTTC,CASSFAGQGSYEQYF
TRBJ2-7,medium-sized,TRBV6-6,-,TGTGCCAGCTGGCCGTTTGTCCCTGAGGGACCGTTAAACTACGAGCAGTACTTC,CASWPFVPEGPLNYEQYF
TRBJ1-2,medium-sized,TRBV6-5,-,TGTGCCAGCGGCACAGGGTACTATGGCTACACCTTC,CASGTGYYGYTF
TRBJ2-7,medium-sized,TRBV27,TRBD1,TGTGCCAGCAGTTTAGGAGACAGGGGTTGGGAGCAGTACTTC,CASSLGDRGWEQYF
TRBJ1-5,many,TRBV12-3/TRBV12-4,-,TGTGCCAGCAGTTTAGACAGTTCTGGCAATCAGCCCCAGCATTTT,CASSLDSSGNQPQHF
TRBJ1-1,few,TRBV3-1,-,TGTGCCAGCAGCCAAAAGACGAACACTGAAGCTTTCTTT,CASSQKTNTEAFF
TRBJ2-3,few,TRBV6-6,TRBD2,TGTGCCAGCACCCCCTTCAAGGGAGGGGGCACAGATACGCAGTATTTT,CASTPFKGGGTDTQYF